This passage covers 20 T cell receptor beta chains from one sample sequenced in a study of blood T cell repertoires in COVID-19. The repertoire was sequenced with immunoSEQ multiplex PCR; TCRdb's copy has only in-frame clones and lacks some. The sample carries tens of thousands of clones, around nine tenths recorded once. The sequenced sample was peripheral blood. These receptors were taken from a woman of 80 years or more with acute or convalescent COVID-19.

This chain joins TRBV7-9 and TRBJ2-3; 8 nucleotides align to TRBD2. The length of the CDR3 is 16 residues. V shed 7 bases, J shed 3 bases, and the junction held 12 bases outside the gene matches. Per the germline V gene, CDR1 is SEHNR and CDR2 is FQNEAQ (reference sequence). CDR3 bases: TGTGCCAGCAACACCCGGGGGGGAAAGGGAACAGATACGCAGTATTTT. This encodes CASNTRGGKGTDTQYF.

The chain couples TRBV6-2 or TRBV6-3 to TRBJ2-3; 7 positions agree with TRBD2. The CDR3 spans 14 residues. Germline V gene sequence: CDR1 MNHEY, CDR2 SVGEGT. V dropped 4 bases and J dropped 2; count of bases not matched to a gene: 3. This CDR3 reads CASSSGLLTDTQYF. The CDR3 bases are TGTGCCAGCAGTTCGGGACTACTCACAGATACGCAGTATTTT.

The genes are TRBV5-1 and TRBJ2-2; 9 bases agree with TRBD2. The V gene's germline CDR1 is SGHRS and CDR2 YFSETQ. CDR3 length equals 14 residues. Trimming took 5 bases from V and 7 from J; bases not matched to a gene: 6. The CDR3 region is CASRAGGSDGELFF. DNA of the CDR3: TGCGCCAGCAGAGCGGGAGGATCAGACGGGGAGCTGTTTTTT.

The genes are TRBV30 and TRBJ2-1; a possible D gene is TRBD2 (5 bases). V dropped 2 bases and J dropped 8 bases, with 16 bases sitting between them. This CDR3 spans 14 amino acids. Germline CDR1 and CDR2: GTSNPN and SVGIG (reference sequence). The CDR3 bases are TGTGCCTGGAGTTTCGGGTCTAGCTCCCATGAGCAGTTCTTC. It yields the protein CAWSFGSSSHEQFF.

This clone was detected a few times. The V call is TRBV18, the J call TRBJ2-2; maybe TRBD1 (5 bases). In germline, CDR1 is KGHSH, CDR2 LQKENI. Trimming pared 3 bases from V and 7 bases from J, leaving 9 bases between. CDR3 length: 13 residues. CDR3 DNA: TGTGCCAGCTCACCTACAGGTTTCGGGGAGCTGTTTTTT. Translated: CASSPTGFGELFF.

This rearrangement joins TRBV29-1 to TRBJ2-7, with a weak D call TRBD1 (5 bases). CDR3 length: 12 amino acids. Germline assignment: CDR1 SQVTM and CDR2 ANQGSEA. V dropped 6 bases and J dropped 2 bases, with 11 bases sitting between them. The CDR3 nucleotides are TGCAGCGTCCGAACAGGAACCTACGAGCAGTACTTC. This codes for CSVRTGTYEQYF.

This chain joins TRBV12-5 and TRBJ1-3; no firm D call. Per germline, CDR1 LGHNT and CDR2 FRNRAP. The CDR3 consists of 13 residues. The V end lost 5 bases, the J end lost 0 bases, and 5 bases lay between the germline ends. The CDR3 bases are TGTGCTAGTGGTAGGAGCTCTGGAAACACCATATATTTT. This encodes CASGRSSGNTIYF.

This clone was counted between two and nine times. Written as DNA, the CDR3 is TGTGCCAGCAGCCAAGCTCTAGGTCAGGGGGACATTCAGTACTTC. Protein product: CASSQALGQGDIQYF. This rearrangement joins TRBV4-2 to TRBJ2-4; 7 nucleotides match TRBD1. CDR3 length: 15 residues. CDR1 is LGHNA, CDR2 YNFKEQ, per germline. Trimming at V came to 1 base and at J to 8 bases, leaving 8 bases not matched to a gene.

V and J are TRBV19 and TRBJ1-2; unclear D gene. The CDR3 covers 14 residues. Germline V gives CDR1 LNHDA, CDR2 SQIVND (reference sequence). V lost 2 bases and J 7 bases, leaving 14 bases between the germline ends. The CDR3 spells CASSILRVEAGYTF. Here the CDR3 DNA reads TGTGCCAGTAGTATATTAAGAGTAGAAGCTGGCTACACCTTC. Using reference TRBV19 and TRBJ1-2 for the parts outside the CDR3, the full variable domain is DGGITQSPKYLFRKEGQNVTLSCEQNLNHDAMYWYRQDPGQGLRLIYYSQIVNDFQKGDIAEGYSVSREKKESFPLTVTSAQKNPTAFYLCASSILRVEAGYTFGSGTRLTVV.

The chain has TRBV19 and TRBJ2-7; D call uncertain. The CDR3 totals 12 residues. Trimming shortened V by 2 bases and J by 6 bases, and 8 bases separated the two germline ends. Per the germline V gene, CDR1 is LNHDA and CDR2 is SQIVND (reference sequence). CDR3 in amino acids: CASSIITGEQYF. The DNA of the CDR3 is TGTGCCAGTAGTATAATAACCGGCGAGCAGTACTTC.

The J gene is TRBJ1-4, the V gene TRBV7-9; D perhaps matches TRBD1 (6 bases). The germline CDR1 and CDR2 sequences are SEHNR and FQNEAQ (reference sequence). V was pared by 1 base and J by 5 bases, with 8 bases between. This CDR3 comprises 14 residues. The CDR3 loop reads CASSLEGGNEKLFF. As DNA, the CDR3 is TGTGCCAGCAGCTTAGAAGGGGGAAATGAAAAACTGTTTTTT.

The chain has TRBV5-8 and TRBJ2-2, with a tentative D call TRBD2 (6 bases). Trimming removed 0 bases from V and 4 bases from J, with 10 bases in between. The CDR3 sequence is 15 residues long. Per germline, CDR1 SGHTS and CDR2 YDEGEE. The CDR3 DNA reads as TGTGCCAGCAGCTTGGCCTCCGGGGGCACCGGGGAGCTGTTTTTT. Translated: CASSLASGGTGELFF.

The V gene is TRBV18, the J gene TRBJ1-4; D is perhaps TRBD1 (6 bases). From germline, CDR1 is KGHSH and CDR2 LQKENI. The germline V and J ends were trimmed by 0 bases and 10 bases, with 12 bases remaining between them. The CDR3 has 14 residues. In DNA form, the CDR3 reads TGTGCCAGCTCACCACCTGAGGGGGTGGTAAAACTGTTTTTT. Translated: CASSPPEGVVKLFF.

V gene TRBV7-2 combines with J gene TRBJ1-1; a possible D gene is TRBD1 (6 bases). Germline lookup yields CDR1 SGHTA and CDR2 FQGNSA. The CDR3 is 12 amino acids. V gave up 4 bases and J gave up 10 bases, with 13 bases separating them. The chain's CDR3 is CASSWGGAGAFF. The DNA of the CDR3 is TGTGCCAGCAGCTGGGGGGGCGCGGGAGCTTTCTTT.

In DNA, the CDR3 is TGTGCCAGCAGCCGGACAGGGGCTGGTGAAAAACTGTTTTTT. Protein sequence: CASSRTGAGEKLFF. The chain combines TRBV5-6 with TRBJ1-4, with 9 bases lining up with TRBD1. J was trimmed by 7 bases and V by 4 bases; bases with no gene match: 5. The CDR3 has 14 amino acids. Germline lookup yields CDR1 SGHDT and CDR2 YYEEEE.

J is TRBJ2-7 and V is TRBV7-3; TRBD2 aligns across 9 bases. This CDR3 region has 14 residues. The junction had 4 bases not matched to a gene; V was cut back by 2 bases and J by 5 bases. Germline values: CDR1 SGHTA, CDR2 FQGTGA. The CDR3 here is CASSLAGGLDEQYF. CDR3 sequence (DNA): TGTGCCAGCAGCTTAGCGGGGGGGCTGGACGAGCAGTACTTC.

The V call is TRBV7-9, the J call TRBJ1-4, with D maybe TRBD1 (5 bases). The CDR3 spans 14 residues. The germline gives CDR1 SEHNR, CDR2 FQNEAQ (reference sequence). The V and J ends lost 7 bases and 0 bases respectively, with 9 bases between them. The CDR3 loop reads CASTRQTTNEKLFF. The CDR3 nucleotides read TGTGCCAGCACCCGACAGACAACTAATGAAAAACTGTTTTTT.

This rearrangement joins TRBV10-3 to TRBJ2-1; 7 nucleotides line up with TRBD1. V gave up 0 bases and J gave up 5 bases; unmatched junction bases: 4. The germline gives CDR1 ENHRY, CDR2 SYGVKD. This CDR3 is built from 15 residues. CDR3 in DNA: TGTGCCATCAGTGAGTCACAGGGGCCGAACAATGAGCAGTTCTTC. Amino acid sequence: CAISESQGPNNEQFF.

This clone has only one observation. V usage is TRBV19 and J usage is TRBJ1-1; D call uncertain. The CDR3 contains 12 residues. Germline V gene lookup returns CDR1 LNHDA and CDR2 SQIVND (reference sequence). Deletions cut 3 bases from V and 11 bases from J, with 13 bases between. CDR3 in DNA: TGTGCCAGTAGTATTCAAAGCTACCGGGCTTTCTTT. Translating gives CASSIQSYRAFF. Full variable domain (remainder filled in from reference TRBV19 and TRBJ1-1): DGGITQSPKYLFRKEGQNVTLSCEQNLNHDAMYWYRQDPGQGLRLIYYSQIVNDFQKGDIAEGYSVSREKKESFPLTVTSAQKNPTAFYLCASSIQSYRAFFGQGTRLTVV.

As regards this clone: Mismatch with germline at one junction end may stem from a read error. The chain is built from TRBV7-7 and TRBJ2-2, with a possible D match to TRBD2 (5 bases). The germline gives CDR1 SSHAT, CDR2 FNYEAQ (reference sequence). The CDR3 has 14 amino acids. CDR3 loop: CASSASLVTGELFF. CDR3 nucleotide sequence: TGTGCTAGCAGCGCCTCACTAGTTACCGGGGAGCTGTTTTTT. Complete variable domain (other parts from reference TRBV7-7 and TRBJ2-2): GAGVSQSPRYKVTKRGQDVTLRCDPISSHATLYWYQQALGQGPEFLTYFNYEAQPDKSGLPSDRFSAERPEGSISTLTIQRTEQRDSAMYRCASSASLVTGELFFGEGSRLTVL.